The sequence of this T cell receptor (beta chain) was determined in a study of blood T cell repertoires in COVID-19. Study details: COVID-19 samples from acute and convalescent phases originated in the United States, Italy and Spain.

The method was immunoSEQ multiplex PCR; TCRdb's version includes in-frame clones alone and lacks a portion of them. The profile shows over 90,000 clones, about 84% of them singletons. The CDR3 spans 15 residues. The ends lost 4 bases at V and 6 bases at J; junction bases unmatched: 7. Germline V CDR1 and CDR2: MNHEY, SVGAGI. The origin of this receptor is a man older than 75 with active or convalescent COVID-19. This chain connects TRBV6-5 to TRBJ2-7; TRBD2 aligns across 12 bases. Sequencing was performed on peripheral blood. CDR3 DNA: TGTGCCAGCAGTTCTAGCGGGGGGGCCGTATCCGAGCAGTACTTC. Protein product: CASSSSGGAVSEQYF.